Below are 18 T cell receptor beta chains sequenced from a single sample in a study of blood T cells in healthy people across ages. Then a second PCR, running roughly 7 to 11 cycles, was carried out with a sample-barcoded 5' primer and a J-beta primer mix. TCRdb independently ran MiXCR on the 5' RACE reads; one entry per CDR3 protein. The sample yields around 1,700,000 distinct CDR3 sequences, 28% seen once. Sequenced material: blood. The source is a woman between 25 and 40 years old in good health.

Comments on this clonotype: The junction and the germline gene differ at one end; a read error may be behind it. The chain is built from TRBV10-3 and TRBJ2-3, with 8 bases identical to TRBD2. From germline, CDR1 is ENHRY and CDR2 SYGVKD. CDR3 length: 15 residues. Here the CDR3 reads CAMSVAGGFTDTQYF. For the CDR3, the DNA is TGTGCCATGAGTGTGGCGGGGGGCTTCACAGATACGCAGTATTTT.

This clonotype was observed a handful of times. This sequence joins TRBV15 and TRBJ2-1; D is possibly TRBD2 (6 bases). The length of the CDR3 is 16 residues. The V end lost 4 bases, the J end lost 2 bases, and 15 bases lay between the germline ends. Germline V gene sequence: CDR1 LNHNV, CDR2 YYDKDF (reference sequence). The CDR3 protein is CATSTPRGAAYNEQFF. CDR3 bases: TGTGCCACCAGCACCCCTCGCGGGGCTGCCTACAATGAGCAGTTCTTC.

This chain's CDR3 is CASSQDGGSQPQHF. CDR3 coding DNA: TGCGCCAGCAGCCAAGATGGCGGTTCTCAGCCCCAGCATTTT. This chain joins TRBV4-1 and TRBJ1-5; D uncertain. The CDR3 runs 14 residues. V gave up 0 bases and J gave up 6 bases, with 9 bases separating them. Germline CDR1 MGHRA, CDR2 YSYEKL.

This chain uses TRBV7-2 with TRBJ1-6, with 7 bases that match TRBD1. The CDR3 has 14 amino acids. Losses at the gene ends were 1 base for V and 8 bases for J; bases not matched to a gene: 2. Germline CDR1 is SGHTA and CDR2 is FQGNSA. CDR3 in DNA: TGTGCCAGCAGCTTAGAGGGGGCAGATTCACCCCTCCACTTT. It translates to CASSLEGADSPLHF. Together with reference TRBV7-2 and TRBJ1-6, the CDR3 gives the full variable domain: GAGVSQSPSNKVTEKGKDVELRCDPISGHTALYWYRQSLGQGLEFLIYFQGNSAPDKSGLPSDRFSAERTGGSVSTLTIQRTQQEDSAVYLCASSLEGADSPLHFGNGTRLTVT.

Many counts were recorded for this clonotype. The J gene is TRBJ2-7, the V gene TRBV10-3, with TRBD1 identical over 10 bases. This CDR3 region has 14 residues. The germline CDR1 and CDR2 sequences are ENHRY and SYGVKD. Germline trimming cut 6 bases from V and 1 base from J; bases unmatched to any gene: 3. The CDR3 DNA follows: TGTGCCATCAGGGGGGACAGGGGTTCCTACGAGCAGTACTTC. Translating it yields CAIRGDRGSYEQYF.

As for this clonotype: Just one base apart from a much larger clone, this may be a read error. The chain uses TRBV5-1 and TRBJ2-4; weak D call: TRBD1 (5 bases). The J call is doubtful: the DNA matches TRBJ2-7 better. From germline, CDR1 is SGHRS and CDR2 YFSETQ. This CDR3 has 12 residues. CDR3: CASSQGMDEQYF. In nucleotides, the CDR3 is TGCGCCAGCAGCCAGGGAATGGACGAGCAGTACTTC.

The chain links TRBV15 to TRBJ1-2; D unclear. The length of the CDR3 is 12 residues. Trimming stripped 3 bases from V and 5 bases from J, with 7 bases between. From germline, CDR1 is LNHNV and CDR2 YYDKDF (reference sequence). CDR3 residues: CATSSGGYGYTF. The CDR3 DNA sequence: TGTGCCACCAGCAGCGGTGGGTATGGCTACACCTTC. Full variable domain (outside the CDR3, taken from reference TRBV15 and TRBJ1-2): DAMVIQNPRYQVTQFGKPVTLSCSQTLNHNVMYWYQQKSSQAPKLLFHYYDKDFNNEADTPDNFQSRRPNTSFCFLDIRSPGLGDTAMYLCATSSGGYGYTFGSGTRLTVV.

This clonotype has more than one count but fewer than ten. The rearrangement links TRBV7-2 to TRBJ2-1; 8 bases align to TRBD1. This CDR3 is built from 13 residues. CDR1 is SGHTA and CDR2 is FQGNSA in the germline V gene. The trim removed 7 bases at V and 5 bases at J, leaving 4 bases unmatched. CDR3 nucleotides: TGTGCCAGCAACCGGGACAGGAACAATGAGCAGTTCTTC. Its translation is CASNRDRNNEQFF.

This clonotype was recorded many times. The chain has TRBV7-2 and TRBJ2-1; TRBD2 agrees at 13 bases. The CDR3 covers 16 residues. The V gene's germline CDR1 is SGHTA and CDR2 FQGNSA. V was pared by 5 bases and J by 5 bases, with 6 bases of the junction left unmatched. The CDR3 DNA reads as TGTGCCAGCAGCGTCACTAGCGGGAGGGGCCACAATGAGCAGTTCTTC. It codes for CASSVTSGRGHNEQFF.

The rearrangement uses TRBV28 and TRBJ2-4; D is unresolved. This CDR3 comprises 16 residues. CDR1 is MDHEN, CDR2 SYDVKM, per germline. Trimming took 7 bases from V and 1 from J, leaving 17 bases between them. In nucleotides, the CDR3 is TGTGCCAGCAAGAAACGGAGTCCCTGGGCCAAAAACATTCAGTACTTC. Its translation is CASKKRSPWAKNIQYF.

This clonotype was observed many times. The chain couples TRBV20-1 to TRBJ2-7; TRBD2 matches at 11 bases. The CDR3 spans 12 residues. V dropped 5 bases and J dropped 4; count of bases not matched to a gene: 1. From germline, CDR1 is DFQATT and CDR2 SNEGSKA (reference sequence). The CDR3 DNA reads TGCAGTGCTTGGACTAGCGGGTACGAGCAGTACTTC. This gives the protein CSAWTSGYEQYF.

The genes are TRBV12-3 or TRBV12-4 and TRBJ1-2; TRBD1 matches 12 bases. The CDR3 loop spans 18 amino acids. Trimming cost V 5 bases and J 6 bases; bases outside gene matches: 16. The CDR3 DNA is TGTGCCAGCAGTCCCACCCGGGACAGGGGGCTATCAAATAATGGCTACACCTTC. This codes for CASSPTRDRGLSNNGYTF.

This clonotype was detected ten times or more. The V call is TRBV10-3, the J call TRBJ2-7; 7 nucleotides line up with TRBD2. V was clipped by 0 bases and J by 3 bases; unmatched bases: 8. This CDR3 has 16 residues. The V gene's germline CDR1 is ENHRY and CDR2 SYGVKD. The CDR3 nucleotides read TGTGCCATCAGTGAGTCGGACGGGAGGTTCATCTACGAGCAGTACTTC. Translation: CAISESDGRFIYEQYF.

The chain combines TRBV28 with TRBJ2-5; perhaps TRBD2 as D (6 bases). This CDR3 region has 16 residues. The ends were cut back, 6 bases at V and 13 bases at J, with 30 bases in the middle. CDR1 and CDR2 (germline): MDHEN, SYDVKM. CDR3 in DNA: TGTGCCAGCAGGGTGACGGAGGGCCCCCGCTCCTACGAGCGGTACTTC. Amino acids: CASRVTEGPRSYERYF. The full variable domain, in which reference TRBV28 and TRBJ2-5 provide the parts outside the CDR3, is DVKVTQSSRYLVKRTGEKVFLECVQDMDHENMFWYRQDPGLGLRLIYFSYDVKMKEKGDIPEGYSVSREKKERFSLILESASTNQTSMYLCASRVTEGPRSYERYFGPGTRLLVL.

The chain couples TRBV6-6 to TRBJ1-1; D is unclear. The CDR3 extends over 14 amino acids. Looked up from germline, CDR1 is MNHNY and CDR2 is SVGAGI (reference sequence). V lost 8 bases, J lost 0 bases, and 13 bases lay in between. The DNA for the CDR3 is TGTGCCAGCGCCGTGGAGGGCGTGAACACTGAAGCTTTCTTT. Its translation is CASAVEGVNTEAFF.

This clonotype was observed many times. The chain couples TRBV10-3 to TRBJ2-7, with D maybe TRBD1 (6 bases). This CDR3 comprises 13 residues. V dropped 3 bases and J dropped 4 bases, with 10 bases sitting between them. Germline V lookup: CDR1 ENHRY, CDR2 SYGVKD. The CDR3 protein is CAISDGRGYEQYF. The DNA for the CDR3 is TGTGCCATCAGTGATGGCAGGGGTTACGAGCAGTACTTC.

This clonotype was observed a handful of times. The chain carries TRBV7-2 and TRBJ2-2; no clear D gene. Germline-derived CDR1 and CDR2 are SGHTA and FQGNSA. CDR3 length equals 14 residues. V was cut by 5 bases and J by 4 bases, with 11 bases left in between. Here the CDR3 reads CASSARLITGELFF. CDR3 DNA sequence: TGTGCCAGCAGCGCCCGACTGATCACCGGGGAGCTGTTTTTT. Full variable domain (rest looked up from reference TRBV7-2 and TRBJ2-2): GAGVSQSPSNKVTEKGKDVELRCDPISGHTALYWYRQSLGQGLEFLIYFQGNSAPDKSGLPSDRFSAERTGGSVSTLTIQRTQQEDSAVYLCASSARLITGELFFGEGSRLTVL.

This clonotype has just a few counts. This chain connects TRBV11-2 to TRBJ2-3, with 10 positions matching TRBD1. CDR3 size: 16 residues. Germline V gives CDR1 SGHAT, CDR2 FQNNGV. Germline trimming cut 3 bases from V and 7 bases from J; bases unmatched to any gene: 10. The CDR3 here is CASSFLGTGVVYTQYF. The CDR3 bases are TGTGCCAGCAGCTTCCTCGGGACAGGGGTCGTATATACGCAGTATTTT.